This T cell receptor (beta chain) was identified during a study of cytomegalovirus exposure and HLA in healthy donors. Study-level results: A link between a missense DCLRE1C variant and TCR beta V- and J-gene trimming emerged from a later analysis. Most of the TCR beta V segments (in an earlier analysis) were productive either about 87% or about 30% of the time. One later analysis reportedly identified an Asian-associated ancestry cluster that showed fewer N-insertions than the roughly 600-donor mean.

The PCR made use of 60 Vbeta and 13 Jbeta primers. The repertoire was sequenced with immunoSEQ multiplex PCR; TCRdb's copy has only in-frame clones and lacks some. The table shows about 70,000 clones, with under 85% occurring only once. With respect to this clone: Its target is unknown.

Germline-derived CDR1 and CDR2 are SGHRS and YFSETQ. The CDR3 spans 14 residues. Participants comprised healthy donors of bone marrow. The receptor's source is a woman aged 55-75 years in good health and CMV-seropositive. Sample: PBMCs. The chain has TRBV5-1 and TRBJ1-5; maybe TRBD1 (6 bases). CDR3 protein: CYPGVSGTNQPQHF. CDR3 nucleotides: TGCTATCCAGGGGTATCGGGGACTAACCAGCCCCAGCATTTT. Using reference TRBV5-1 and TRBJ1-5 for the parts outside the CDR3, the full variable domain is KAGVTQTPRYLIKTRGQQVTLSCSPISGHRSVSWYQQTPGQGLQFLFEYFSETQRNKGNFPGRFSGRQFSNSRSEMNVSTLELGDSALYLCYPGVSGTNQPQHFGDGTRLSIL.